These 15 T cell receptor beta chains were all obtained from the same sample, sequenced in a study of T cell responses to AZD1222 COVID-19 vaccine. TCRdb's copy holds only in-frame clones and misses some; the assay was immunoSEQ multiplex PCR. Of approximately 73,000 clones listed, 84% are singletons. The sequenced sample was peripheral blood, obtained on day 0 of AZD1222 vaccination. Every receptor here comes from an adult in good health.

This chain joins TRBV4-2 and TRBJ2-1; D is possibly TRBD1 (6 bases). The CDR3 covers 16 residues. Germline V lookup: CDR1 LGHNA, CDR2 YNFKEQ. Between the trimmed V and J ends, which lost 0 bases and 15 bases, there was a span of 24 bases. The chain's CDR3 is CASSQDRGRGLNWRFF. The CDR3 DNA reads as TGTGCCAGCAGCCAAGATCGGGGCAGGGGCCTTAATTGGCGGTTCTTC.

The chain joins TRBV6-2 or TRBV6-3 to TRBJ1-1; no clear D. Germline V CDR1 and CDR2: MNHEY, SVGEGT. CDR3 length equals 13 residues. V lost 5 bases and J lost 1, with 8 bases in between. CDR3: CASSQRENTEAFF. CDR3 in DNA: TGTGCCAGCAGTCAAAGGGAGAACACTGAAGCTTTCTTT.

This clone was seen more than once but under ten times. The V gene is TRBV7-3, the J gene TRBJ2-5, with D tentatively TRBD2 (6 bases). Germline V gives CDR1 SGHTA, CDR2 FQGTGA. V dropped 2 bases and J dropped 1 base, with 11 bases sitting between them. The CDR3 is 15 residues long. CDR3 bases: TGTGCCAGCAGCTTAGGGTCCGGGGGCCAAGAGACCCAGTACTTC. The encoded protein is CASSLGSGGQETQYF.

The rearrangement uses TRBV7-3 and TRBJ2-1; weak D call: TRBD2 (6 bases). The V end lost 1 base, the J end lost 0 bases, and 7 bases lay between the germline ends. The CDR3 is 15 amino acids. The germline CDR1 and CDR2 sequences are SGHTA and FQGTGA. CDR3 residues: CASSLIAASYNEQFF. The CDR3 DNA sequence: TGTGCCAGCAGCTTAATAGCGGCCTCCTACAATGAGCAGTTCTTC.

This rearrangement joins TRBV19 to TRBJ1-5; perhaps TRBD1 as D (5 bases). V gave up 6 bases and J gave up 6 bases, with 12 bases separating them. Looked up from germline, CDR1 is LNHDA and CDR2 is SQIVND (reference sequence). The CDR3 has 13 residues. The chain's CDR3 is CASRGQGPQPQHF. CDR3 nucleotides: TGTGCCAGTAGGGGGCAGGGCCCTCAGCCCCAGCATTTT.

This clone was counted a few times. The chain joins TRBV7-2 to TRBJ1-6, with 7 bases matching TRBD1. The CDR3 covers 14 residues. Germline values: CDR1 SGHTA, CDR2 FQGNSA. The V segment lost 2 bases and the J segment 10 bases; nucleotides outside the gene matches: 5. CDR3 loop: CASSLRQGHSPLHF. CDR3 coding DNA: TGTGCCAGCAGCTTAAGACAGGGTCACTCACCCCTCCACTTT.

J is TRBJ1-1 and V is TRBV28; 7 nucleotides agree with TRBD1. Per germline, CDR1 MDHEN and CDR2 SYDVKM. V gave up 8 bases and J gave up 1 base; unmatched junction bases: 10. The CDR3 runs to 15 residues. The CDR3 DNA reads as TGTGCCAGCGTGCAGGGGGATGCGGGGAACACTGAAGCTTTCTTT. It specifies CASVQGDAGNTEAFF.

The CDR3 nucleotides read TGTGCCAGCAGCTTAGGGTTGGGGGATGCTGGCTACACCTTC. Amino acids: CASSLGLGDAGYTF. The chain employs TRBV7-9 and TRBJ1-2, with a tentative D call TRBD1 (5 bases). The V gene's germline CDR1 is SEHNR and CDR2 FQNEAQ (reference sequence). This CDR3 contains 14 residues. V was pared by 1 base and J by 7 bases, with 13 bases between.

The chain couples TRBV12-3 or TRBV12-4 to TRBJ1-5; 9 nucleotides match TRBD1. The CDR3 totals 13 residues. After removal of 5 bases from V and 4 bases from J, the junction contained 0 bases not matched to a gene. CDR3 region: CASSGTGNQPQHF. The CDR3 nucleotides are TGTGCCAGCAGTGGGACAGGGAATCAGCCCCAGCATTTT.

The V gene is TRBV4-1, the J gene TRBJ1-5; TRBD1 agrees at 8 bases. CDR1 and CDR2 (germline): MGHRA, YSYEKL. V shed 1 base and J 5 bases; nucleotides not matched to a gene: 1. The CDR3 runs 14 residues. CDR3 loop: CASSQGQGHQPQHF. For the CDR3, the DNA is TGCGCCAGCAGCCAAGGACAGGGGCATCAGCCCCAGCATTTT.

The DNA of the CDR3 is TGTGCCAGCAGCTTAGGAAGTGGGGACAATCAGCCCCAGCATTTT. It specifies CASSLGSGDNQPQHF. This sequence joins TRBV7-2 and TRBJ1-5, with no clear D. This CDR3 contains 15 residues. V lost 1 base and J lost 3, with 10 bases in between. Germline V gene data show CDR1 as SGHTA and CDR2 as FQGNSA.

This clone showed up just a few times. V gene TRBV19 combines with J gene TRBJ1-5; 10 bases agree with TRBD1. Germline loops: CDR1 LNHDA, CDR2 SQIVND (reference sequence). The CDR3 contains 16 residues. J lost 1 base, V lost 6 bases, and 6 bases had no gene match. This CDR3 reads CASSDRQGASNQPQHF. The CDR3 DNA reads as TGTGCCAGTAGCGATCGACAGGGGGCCAGCAATCAGCCCCAGCATTTT.

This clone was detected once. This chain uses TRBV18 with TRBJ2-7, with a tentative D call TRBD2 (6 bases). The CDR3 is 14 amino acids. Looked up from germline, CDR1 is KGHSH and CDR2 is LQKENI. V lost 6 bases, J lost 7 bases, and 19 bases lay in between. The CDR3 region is CASSLGPGGEEQYF. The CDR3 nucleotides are TGTGCCAGCTCCCTTGGGCCCGGAGGGGAGGAGCAGTACTTC.

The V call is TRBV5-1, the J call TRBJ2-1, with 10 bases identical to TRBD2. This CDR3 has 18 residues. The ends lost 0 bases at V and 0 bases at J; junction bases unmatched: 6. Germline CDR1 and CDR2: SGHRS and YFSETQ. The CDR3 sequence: CASSLALAGASSYNEQFF. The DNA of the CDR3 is TGCGCCAGCAGCTTGGCTCTAGCGGGGGCCTCCTCCTACAATGAGCAGTTCTTC.

CDR3 DNA: TGTGCCAGCAGTCCCAACAGGGGCAATGAGCAGTTCTTC. This sequence encodes CASSPNRGNEQFF. The chain combines TRBV12-3 or TRBV12-4 with TRBJ2-1, with TRBD1 matching over 7 bases. V shed 5 bases and J 6 bases; nucleotides not matched to a gene: 4. CDR3 length: 13 residues.